The rows below give T cell receptor beta chains drawn from one sample of a study of blood T cell repertoires in COVID-19. Method: immunoSEQ multiplex PCR; TCRdb's copy keeps in-frame clones and lacks some. Altogether 200,000 to 250,000 clones are present, 75% to 85% being singletons, with the ten largest covering around 7.5%. The sequencing input was peripheral blood. Source of these receptors: a woman over 75 with COVID-19, enrolled during active disease. The CDR3 runs from the conserved cysteine through the conserved F or W. Each record gives: J gene, D gene, V gene, clone size, CDR3 DNA, CDR3 protein. The D gene is left open where the match is weak. Some rows have no size entry. The others give once, few or many, or a class for an expanded clone.

TRBJ2-3,-,TRBV14,-,TGTGCCAGCAGCCAAGATATCCTCAGGACAGATACGCAGTATTTT,CASSQDILRTDTQYF
TRBJ2-2,TRBD2,TRBV7-6,-,TGTGCCAGCAGCCCTCCCAGTCGGGCGGGGGGATCCACCGGGGAGCTGTTTTTT,CASSPPSRAGGSTGELFF
TRBJ1-6,-,TRBV19,-,TGTGCCAGTAGTATGCAGGGGAAAGATTCACCCCTCCACTTT,CASSMQGKDSPLHF
TRBJ1-2,-,TRBV28,-,TGTGCCAGCAAATCCGGAGGCGTTCAGGGGGGCTACACCTTC,CASKSGGVQGGYTF
TRBJ2-5,-,TRBV25-1,-,TGTGCCAGCCATTCAGAGACCCAGTACTTC,CASHSETQYF
TRBJ2-2,-,TRBV4-1,-,TGCGCCAGCAGCCAATTCCCTAGGTCGGGCACCGGGGAGCTGTTTTTT,CASSQFPRSGTGELFF
TRBJ1-2,-,TRBV5-1,-,TGCGCCAGCAGCTTCTTCTTTACAGATATCTATGGCTACACCTTC,CASSFFFTDIYGYTF
TRBJ2-1,-,TRBV28,once,TGTGCCAGCAGCCCGGCGGGGAACTTAAATGAGCAGTTCTTC,CASSPAGNLNEQFF
TRBJ1-2,-,TRBV28,-,TGTGCCAGCAGTCGAACCGGGACTCTCGCCTATGGCTACACCTTC,CASSRTGTLAYGYTF
TRBJ1-2,TRBD1,TRBV11-2,-,TGTGCCAGCAGCTTACTCCAGACAGGGGGGAACTACACCTTC,CASSLLQTGGNYTF
TRBJ1-3,-,TRBV5-1,few,TGCGCCAGCAGCTCAGGCTCTGGAAACACCATATATTTT,CASSSGSGNTIYF
TRBJ2-1,TRBD1,TRBV7-9,few,TGTGCCAGCAGCTTAGGACAGGGTGGCCACAATGAGCAGTTCTTC,CASSLGQGGHNEQFF
TRBJ1-2,TRBD1,TRBV27,-,TGTGCCAGCAGTGACGGGACAGGGGGCCTCTATGGCTACACCTTC,CASSDGTGGLYGYTF
TRBJ1-1,TRBD1,TRBV11-2,-,TGTGCCAGCAGCTTTACGACAGGGCTGAACACTGAAGCTTTCTTT,CASSFTTGLNTEAFF
TRBJ2-1,TRBD2,TRBV5-4,few,TGTGCCAGCACCCCGGGTGGTAGCGGGGGCTTCAATGAGCAGTTCTTC,CASTPGGSGGFNEQFF
TRBJ1-1,TRBD1,TRBV20-1,-,TGCAGGCGGGACAGGGCAGCCGAAGCTTTCTTT,CRRDRAAEAFF
TRBJ2-3,TRBD2,TRBV5-1,once,TGCGCCAGCAGCTATCTAGCGGGGGCGAGAGATACGCAGTATTTT,CASSYLAGARDTQYF
TRBJ2-1,-,TRBV5-4,-,TGTGCCAGCAGCTTGTTAGGCGGGACTAATGAGCAGTTCTTC,CASSLLGGTNEQFF
TRBJ2-1,TRBD2,TRBV5-1,-,TGCGCCAGCAGCTTGGAACTAGCGGGAAATGAGCAGTTCTTC,CASSLELAGNEQFF
TRBJ1-5,TRBD1,TRBV28,once,TGTGCCAGCACCAAAGGGGGCGCCTTCTATCAGCCCCAGCATTTT,CASTKGGAFYQPQHF
TRBJ1-2,-,TRBV24-1,-,TGTGCCACCAGTGATTCTACACAGGGTACTGTCTATGGCTACACCTTC,CATSDSTQGTVYGYTF
TRBJ1-5,-,TRBV6-5,-,TGTGCCAGCGAAGAGGTCAATCAGCCCCAGCATTTT,CASEEVNQPQHF
TRBJ2-1,TRBD2,TRBV28,-,TGTGCCAGCAGTTTAAGGGATTTAACTAGCGGGAGGGATGAGCAGTTCTTC,CASSLRDLTSGRDEQFF
TRBJ2-5,TRBD1,TRBV12-5,once,TGTGCTAGTGGTTTGGAGGACCGGGACAGCGAAGAGACCCAGTACTTC,CASGLEDRDSEETQYF
TRBJ2-7,-,TRBV15,-,TGTGCCACCAGCAGGGCCGACAACTCCTACGAGCAGTACTTC,CATSRADNSYEQYF
TRBJ2-2,-,TRBV2,-,TGTGCCAGCAAGAAGACAGTCAACACCGGGGAGCTGTTTTTT,CASKKTVNTGELFF
TRBJ2-2,TRBD2,TRBV2,-,TGTGCCAGCAGTGTTAGCGGGGGGAACACCGGGGAGCTGTTTTTT,CASSVSGGNTGELFF
TRBJ2-5,-,TRBV7-3,-,TGTGCCAGCAGCTTACCGGGTATCCCAGAGACCCAGTACTTC,CASSLPGIPETQYF
TRBJ2-1,TRBD2,TRBV9,few,TGTGCCAGCAGCGGAATACTAGCGGGAGTTGAGCAGTTCTTC,CASSGILAGVEQFF
TRBJ2-7,-,TRBV27,-,TGTGCCAGCAGGCCACTGGGTGGGAGCTACGAGCAGTACTTC,CASRPLGGSYEQYF
TRBJ2-7,-,TRBV12-3/TRBV12-4,-,TGTGCCAGCAGTTTCGGGGGAGATAGCGAGCAGTACTTC,CASSFGGDSEQYF
TRBJ2-1,TRBD2,TRBV3-1/TRBV3-2,once,TGTGCCAGCAGCCAAGATTTTAGCGGGTTCACCGTCGGTGAGCAGTTCTTC,CASSQDFSGFTVGEQFF
TRBJ1-1,TRBD1,TRBV3-1/TRBV3-2,-,TGTGCCAGCAGCCCGAGGACAGGGGCGGCTTTCTTT,CASSPRTGAAFF
TRBJ1-3,-,TRBV28,-,TGTGCCAGCAGTTACCATGGTGGAGGGGTCGGAAACACCATATATTTT,CASSYHGGGVGNTIYF
TRBJ1-1,TRBD1,TRBV6-1,-,TGTGCCAGCAGTGAGGGACAGACCAACACTGAAGCTTTCTTT,CASSEGQTNTEAFF
TRBJ1-1,-,TRBV4-1,-,TGCGCCAGCAGCCTCCGGGACACCTTGAACACTGAAGCTTTCTTT,CASSLRDTLNTEAFF
TRBJ1-1,-,TRBV18,few,TGTGCCAGCTCACCTTCGAGACAGAACACTGAAGCTTTCTTT,CASSPSRQNTEAFF
TRBJ2-7,TRBD2,TRBV27,-,TGTGCCAGCAGTTCCCCAAACGGGGGGGTTTACGAGCAGTACTTC,CASSSPNGGVYEQYF
TRBJ2-1,-,TRBV5-6,-,TGTGCCAGCAGCTTGAACAGGTTGTTAAGTAATGAGCAGTTCTTC,CASSLNRLLSNEQFF
TRBJ2-7,TRBD2,TRBV7-9,once,TGTGCCAGCAGCTTGGCCCTGGCTAGCGGACTACAGTACTTC,CASSLALASGLQYF
TRBJ1-5,-,TRBV5-4,-,TGTGCCAGCAGAGCTGCCGGGTCCAATCAGCCCCAGCATTTT,CASRAAGSNQPQHF
TRBJ2-5,-,TRBV6-1,-,TGTGCCAGCAGTGAAGCATTACTTATCCAGTACTTC,CASSEALLIQYF
TRBJ2-1,-,TRBV10-3,-,TGTGCCACCTTGAGGAGTAGTTCCTACAATGAGCAGTTCTTC,CATLRSSSYNEQFF
TRBJ2-7,TRBD2,TRBV7-9,-,TGTGCCAGCAGCTTAGTCACTAGCGGTTCCTACGAGCAGTACTTC,CASSLVTSGSYEQYF
TRBJ2-7,TRBD1,TRBV5-6,-,TGTGCCAGCAGAAGGACAGGGGGCCCCTACGAGCAGTACTTC,CASRRTGGPYEQYF
TRBJ1-2,TRBD1,TRBV6-5,-,TGTGCCAGCAGTTACGCAGGGACAGCTGACTATGGCTACACCTTC,CASSYAGTADYGYTF
TRBJ2-1,TRBD2,TRBV11-2,-,TGTGCCAGCAGCCAACTAGCGGGAGTTATGAATGAGCAGTTCTTC,CASSQLAGVMNEQFF
TRBJ1-5,-,TRBV10-3,-,TGTGCCATCAGTGAAGGAGAAACCCACAATCAGCCCCAGCATTTT,CAISEGETHNQPQHF
TRBJ1-5,TRBD1,TRBV2,-,TGTGCCAGCAGCGGACAGGGGATTGAGTATCAGCCCCAGCATTTT,CASSGQGIEYQPQHF
TRBJ2-3,-,TRBV4-2,-,TGTGCCAGCAGTCTCTCCCGGGAAGATACGCAGTATTTT,CASSLSREDTQYF
TRBJ1-2,-,TRBV7-6,-,TGTGCCAGCAGCTTAGCAAAAGGGCAGGGGTATGGCTACACCTTC,CASSLAKGQGYGYTF
TRBJ2-3,TRBD2,TRBV2,-,TGTGCCAGCAGCATCACTAGCGGGGCTGATACGCAGTATTTT,CASSITSGADTQYF